The source of this T cell receptor beta chain is a study of graft-versus-host responses after intestinal transplantation. Turning to the study itself: Anti-thymocyte globulin induction preceded three to four years of tacrolimus and steroid maintenance in all recipients.

The V end lost 6 bases, the J end lost 7 bases, and 13 bases lay between the germline ends. The CDR3 runs 13 residues. Germline assignment: CDR1 MNHNS and CDR2 SASEGT. For this clone: Its antigen remains unknown.

TCRdb keeps only in-frame clones here, not all; method: immunoSEQ multiplex PCR. The table has some 55,000 clones, 91% seen once; the top ten hold about 6%. Study-wide results and caveats: The authors found GvH clones in recipient marrow, some appearing first in ileum or blood.

The source was PBMCs, collected 662 days after intestinal transplant. The source is a human patient who received an intestinal transplant, so some T cells may come from the graft donor. V and J are TRBV6-1 and TRBJ2-4, with no clear D. The CDR3 loop is CASRPQDWNIQYF. The CDR3, as DNA: TGTGCCAGCAGACCTCAGGATTGGAACATTCAGTACTTC.